This paragraph covers one T cell receptor (beta chain) sequence. Antigen unknown. A single base separates this from a much larger clone, so it may be a read error. Germline assignment: CDR1 LGHNA and CDR2 YSLEER. The CDR3 is made up of 15 amino acids. The second PCR ran roughly 7 to 12 cycles with a sample-barcoded 5' primer and J-beta primers. Each CDR3 protein is one row after TCRdb ran MiXCR on the 5' RACE reads. This table holds around 670,000 distinct CDR3 sequences, 25% to 35% found once. The sample is drawn from a study of blood T cells in healthy people across ages. Study observations and caveats: Getting older went along with TCR beta diversity per million T cells dropping roughly linearly.

This clonotype was obtained from a woman at least 80 years old in good health. This sequence joins TRBV4-3 and TRBJ1-2; no reliable D call. Specimen: blood. The CDR3 DNA follows: TGCGCCAGCGGCCAAGCACCTCGGACGTGGGATGGCTACACCTTC. Its translation is CASGQAPRTWDGYTF.